This note documents a single T cell receptor beta chain sequence. This sample was taken from a study of blood T cell repertoires in COVID-19. Study-level information: Material from acute and convalescent COVID-19 was sourced from the United States, Italy and Spain. PBMCs, B-cell-depleted T cells, or T cells were the source of the cDNA or gDNA that made up the material.

Seattle cases were enrolled at active infection and followed longitudinally. Produced via immunoSEQ multiplex PCR; TCRdb's table is partial and in-frame only. The table has approximately 300,000 clones, 90% seen once. The germline gives CDR1 SNHLY, CDR2 FYNNEI. This CDR3 has 16 residues. The ends lost 4 bases at V and 10 bases at J; junction bases unmatched: 11. Sequencing was carried out using peripheral blood. This TCR was recovered from a woman in her thirties or forties with COVID-19, enrolled during active disease. The rearrangement links TRBV2 to TRBJ2-1; 12 positions agree with TRBD2. The CDR3 loop is CASSGASGGGYREQFF. The CDR3 nucleotides read TGTGCCAGCAGTGGAGCTAGCGGGGGGGGTTATAGAGAGCAGTTCTTC.